This T cell receptor beta chain derives from a study of T cell clones after liver transplantation. Study results and limitations: In 5 of 8 subjects, circulating graft-donor-reactive CD4 TCRbeta sequences fell significantly after transplant. Graft donor-reactive T cells possibly entered the graft instead of undergoing deletion. Low donor cell numbers restricted donor-reactive repertoire measurement in a couple of subjects.

The germline CDR1 and CDR2 sequences are SGHTA and FQGTGA. Trimming took off 5 bases at V and 2 bases at J, with 12 bases between the two ends. This CDR3 comprises 14 residues. Measured with immunoSEQ multiplex PCR; TCRdb has only the in-frame clones, and not every one. Of 70,000 or so clones listed, 80% to 95% are singletons. Note on this clone: What it binds is unknown. Other DNA sequences in the sample encode the same CDR3.

The receptor's source is a human patient who received a liver transplant. These T cells may partly come from the graft donor. This rearrangement joins TRBV7-3 to TRBJ2-5; D possibly corresponds to TRBD1 (6 bases). The input for sequencing was CD4+ T cells from blood, taken approximately 27 months after liver transplant. Written as DNA, the CDR3 is TGTGCCAGCAGCCCGACAGGCCTTCAAGAGACCCAGTACTTC. Translation: CASSPTGLQETQYF.